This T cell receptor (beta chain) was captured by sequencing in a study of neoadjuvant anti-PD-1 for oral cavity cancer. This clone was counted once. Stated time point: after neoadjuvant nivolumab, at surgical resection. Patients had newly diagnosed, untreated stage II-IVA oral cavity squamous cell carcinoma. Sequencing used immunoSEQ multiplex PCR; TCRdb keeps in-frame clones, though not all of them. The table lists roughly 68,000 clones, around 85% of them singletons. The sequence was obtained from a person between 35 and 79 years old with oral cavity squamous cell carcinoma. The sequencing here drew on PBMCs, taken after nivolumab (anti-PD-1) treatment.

This CDR3 is CASSQDYVGTSYEQYF. In DNA, the CDR3 is TGTGCCAGCAGCCAAGATTATGTGGGGACCTCCTACGAGCAGTACTTC. The chain combines TRBV4-2 with TRBJ2-7; D might be TRBD1 or TRBD2, each matching 5 bases. Per the germline V gene, CDR1 is LGHNA and CDR2 is YNFKEQ. The V end was cut by 0 bases, the J end by 0 bases, with 12 bases between. There are 16 residues in the CDR3.